These 26 T cell receptor beta chains were all obtained from the same sample, sequenced in a study of molecular identifiers for immune sequencing clone quantification listed by TCRdb under 2018. The library was prepared using PCR. Sequencer: NextSeq 500. TCRdb ran its own pipeline on the public reads, namely fastp trimming at Q25 and MiXCR clone calling, and kept in-frame beta chains. Every CDR3 protein is listed once, alongside the most common genes and DNA of its rows. A total of a few hundred thousand distinct CDR3 sequences appear in this sample, roughly 25% of them only once. 0.7% to 0.9% of the sample is taken by the ten largest. Sequenced material: naive CD8+ T cells from blood, with Jurkat cell RNA spiked in. The cell subset or site label for this specimen denotes: FACS-sorted CD8+CD4-CCR7+CD45RA+ naive T cells. The receptors come from a human donor in good health. Some libraries in this study had Jurkat cell RNA spiked in.

This clonotype occurred a few times. The chain has TRBV11-2 and TRBJ2-7; the match to TRBD1 covers 8 bases. V shed 5 bases, J shed 3 bases, and the junction held 15 bases outside the gene matches. Germline V gene data show CDR1 as SGHAT and CDR2 as FQNNGV. The CDR3 runs 17 residues. The DNA of the CDR3 is TGTGCCAGCAGCCCCGGGCCGGGACAGGAAAAAGTCTACGAGCAGTACTTC. Translated, it gives CASSPGPGQEKVYEQYF. The complete variable domain, with remaining parts taken from reference TRBV11-2 and TRBJ2-7, reads EAGVAQSPRYKIIEKRQSVAFWCNPISGHATLYWYQQILGQGPKLLIQFQNNGVVDDSQLPKDRFSAERLKGVDSTLKIQPAKLEDSAVYLCASSPGPGQEKVYEQYFGPGTRLTVT.

There are a few counts of this clonotype. The chain employs TRBV4-3 and TRBJ2-1; perhaps TRBD2 as D (5 bases). CDR3 length: 14 amino acids. V was cut by 0 bases and J by 3 bases, with 6 bases left in between. Per the germline V gene, CDR1 is LGHNA and CDR2 is YSLEER. CDR3: CASSQDEGYNEQFF. Here the CDR3 DNA reads TGCGCCAGCAGCCAAGACGAGGGCTACAATGAGCAGTTCTTC.

This clonotype was found many times. This chain links TRBV12-3 or TRBV12-4 with TRBJ2-3, with 7 positions matching TRBD2. V lost 6 bases, J lost 5 bases, and 11 bases stayed unmatched. CDR3 length: 15 amino acids. As DNA, the CDR3 is TGTGCCAGCAGCACCAAGCGGGACCCACGAGATACGCAGTATTTT. It encodes CASSTKRDPRDTQYF.

This clonotype was recorded a few times. V is TRBV5-6 and J is TRBJ1-5; D remains unclear. With 4 bases removed from V and 0 bases from J, the gap between germline ends came to 17 bases. In germline, CDR1 is SGHDT, CDR2 YYEEEE. The CDR3 is made up of 17 amino acids. The CDR3 DNA sequence: TGTGCCAGCAGCCTATTTCACTTCGGGTTTAGCAATCAGCCCCAGCATTTT. It is translated as CASSLFHFGFSNQPQHF.

The gene calls are TRBV25-1 and TRBJ1-1, with 7 bases aligning to TRBD1. The CDR3 is made up of 13 amino acids. The J segment lost 12 bases and the V segment lost 8 bases, leaving 15 bases of the junction unmatched. Germline-derived CDR1 and CDR2 are MGHDK and SYGVNS. The CDR3, as DNA: TGTGCCAGCGGATATTGGACAGGAGTTGGGTCTTTCTTT. This gives the protein CASGYWTGVGSFF.

This clonotype occurred a few times. The chain has TRBV6-5 and TRBJ2-3; 11 positions agree with TRBD2. Germline V gene lookup returns CDR1 MNHEY and CDR2 SVGAGI. J lost 3 bases, V lost 5 bases, and 7 bases had no gene match. The CDR3 totals 16 residues. DNA for the CDR3: TGTGCCAGCAGTGCAACTAGCGGGGGTCTGACAGATACGCAGTATTTT. Its translation is CASSATSGGLTDTQYF.

Points on this clonotype: This sequence may be a read error, since a much larger clone differs from it by one base. The CDR3 DNA sequence: TGTGCCAGCAGCGTGAGGGAAGGCTGCACAGATACGCAGTATTTT. It encodes CASSVREGCTDTQYF. The chain employs TRBV5-6 and TRBJ2-3; D is perhaps TRBD2 (5 bases). Germline assignment: CDR1 SGHDT and CDR2 YYEEEE. The CDR3 covers 15 residues. V lost 4 bases and J 1 base, leaving 13 bases between the germline ends.

The rearrangement links TRBV7-3 to TRBJ1-6; a possible D gene is TRBD1 (5 bases). The length of the CDR3 is 15 residues. Trimming shortened V by 8 bases and J by 9 bases, and 20 bases separated the two germline ends. Germline V lookup: CDR1 SGHTA, CDR2 FQGTGA. The CDR3 reads CASQMGDAVSSPLHF. In DNA, the CDR3 is TGTGCCAGCCAAATGGGGGATGCGGTCAGTTCACCCCTCCACTTT.

This clonotype appeared a few times. The chain employs TRBV4-3 and TRBJ2-7, with TRBD2 matching over 11 bases. This CDR3 region has 15 residues. Germline CDR1 is LGHNA and CDR2 is YSLEER. Germline trimming cut 1 base from V and 3 bases from J; bases unmatched to any gene: 2. The CDR3 loop is CASSQGLAGIYEQYF. CDR3 nucleotide sequence: TGCGCCAGCAGCCAAGGACTAGCGGGGATCTACGAGCAGTACTTC.

The chain has TRBV7-9 and TRBJ2-4, with D perhaps matching TRBD2 (6 bases). Trimming left V 4 bases short and J 1 base short, with 8 bases between. The CDR3 runs 14 residues. Germline V gene data show CDR1 as SEHNR and CDR2 as FQNEAQ (reference sequence). The CDR3 bases are TGTGCCAGCAGCTACGGAGGGGCCAAAAACATTCAGTACTTC. It yields the protein CASSYGGAKNIQYF.

Concerning this clonotype itself: One end of the junction varies from germline; a read error may be responsible. The gene calls are TRBV6-2 or TRBV6-3 and TRBJ2-3; D gene uncertain. Germline CDR1 and CDR2: MNHEY and SVGEGT. The CDR3 has 15 amino acids. For the CDR3, the DNA is TGTGCCGGCAGTCCTCTCCTAGGCAGCACAGATACGCAGTATTTT. Amino acid sequence: CAGSPLLGSTDTQYF.

A note on this clonotype: A read error may explain this, as a much larger clone is one base away. The V gene is TRBV7-8, the J gene TRBJ2-7; 8 nucleotides line up with TRBD1. Germline V gives CDR1 SGHVS, CDR2 FQNEAQ. This CDR3 contains 16 residues. V lost 3 bases, J lost 4 bases, and 11 bases stayed unmatched. The CDR3, as DNA: TGTGCCAGCAGCTTTGGCGCCGGGACAGGCCAATACGAGCAGTACTTC. Amino acids: CASSFGAGTGQYEQYF.

This clonotype was counted between two and nine times. Here the CDR3 reads CASSQARDYEQYF. CDR3 nucleotide sequence: TGCGCCAGCAGCCAAGCTCGGGACTACGAGCAGTACTTC. The V and J genes are TRBV4-3 and TRBJ2-7, with D maybe TRBD2 (5 bases). V gave up 1 base and J gave up 3 bases, with 7 bases separating them. The CDR3 loop spans 13 amino acids. Per the germline V gene, CDR1 is LGHNA and CDR2 is YSLEER.

This clonotype was detected a few times. V and J are TRBV7-6 and TRBJ2-7; tentatively, D is TRBD1 (5 bases). CDR3 length: 15 amino acids. V lost 1 base to trimming and J lost 0 bases, with 10 bases between them. Looked up from germline, CDR1 is SGHVS and CDR2 is FNYEAQ. The CDR3 loop is CASSLEEGVSYEQYF. The CDR3 DNA sequence: TGTGCCAGCAGCTTAGAGGAAGGGGTCTCCTACGAGCAGTACTTC.

V and J are TRBV11-2 and TRBJ2-5; no definite D call. This CDR3 has 14 residues. V shed 5 bases and J shed 4 bases, with 14 bases lying between them. The germline CDR1 and CDR2 sequences are SGHAT and FQNNGV. The CDR3 region is CASSGGYYGETQYF. For the CDR3, the DNA is TGTGCCAGCAGCGGTGGGTACTACGGAGAGACCCAGTACTTC.

The V and J genes are TRBV4-3 and TRBJ2-7, with D possibly being TRBD2 (6 bases). Trimming took 1 base from V and 2 from J, leaving 12 bases between them. The CDR3 is 15 residues long. Germline V CDR1 and CDR2: LGHNA, YSLEER. CDR3 region: CASSQATGLPYEQYF. The CDR3 coding sequence is TGCGCCAGCAGCCAAGCCACGGGACTTCCCTACGAGCAGTACTTC.

This clonotype turned up a few times. The CDR3 spells CASTDLDMVPGELFF. In DNA, the CDR3 is TGTGCCAGCACGGACCTCGACATGGTCCCCGGGGAGCTGTTTTTT. The chain combines TRBV28 with TRBJ2-2; D unresolved. From germline, CDR1 is MDHEN and CDR2 SYDVKM. The CDR3 contains 15 residues. Deletions cut 7 bases from V and 6 bases from J, with 18 bases between.

Worth noting for this clonotype: Without the conserved terminal phenylalanine or tryptophan, this CDR3 likely stems from a read error. This chain links TRBV6-5 with TRBJ2-1; D perhaps matches TRBD2 (6 bases). The V gene's germline CDR1 is MNHEY and CDR2 SVGAGI. The CDR3 extends over 16 amino acids. Trimming left V 0 bases short and J 1 base short, with 10 bases between. In DNA form, the CDR3 reads TGTGCCAGCAGTTACTCGTTGGAGGGTTCCTACAATGAGCAGTTCCTC. This translates into CASSYSLEGSYNEQFL.

This clonotype has only a few counts. Being one base from a much bigger clone, this may be a read error. The gene calls are TRBV6-5 and TRBJ1-1; D is ambiguous. Germline loops: CDR1 MNHEY, CDR2 SVGAGI. Trimming pared 4 bases from V and 5 bases from J, leaving 11 bases between. This CDR3 is built from 13 residues. The CDR3 loop is CASSCSEGTEAFF. The CDR3, as DNA: TGTGCCAGCAGTTGCTCGGAAGGGACTGAAGCTTTCTTT.

CDR3 residues: CASSSTPVPLVMPQHF. As DNA, the CDR3 is TGTGCCAGCAGCTCTACCCCGGTGCCCCTTGTTATGCCCCAGCATTTT. The V gene is TRBV7-2, the J gene TRBJ1-5, with unresolved D. V was trimmed by 4 bases and J by 9 bases, leaving 22 bases between them. The germline gives CDR1 SGHTA, CDR2 FQGNSA. The CDR3 loop spans 16 amino acids.

As concerns this clonotype: Sequence at one end of the junction differs from germline and may be a read error. The chain recombines TRBV7-6 with TRBJ2-3, with D perhaps TRBD2 (7 bases). Germline assignment: CDR1 SGHVS and CDR2 FNYEAQ. CDR3 length: 14 residues. Written as DNA, the CDR3 is TGTGCCAGCAGCTTATCGGGGGGCACAGCTACGCAGTATTTT. It yields the protein CASSLSGGTATQYF.

In this sample, this clonotype turned up a few times. V usage is TRBV29-1 and J usage is TRBJ2-7, with TRBD2 matching 12 bases. Germline V gene data show CDR1 as SQVTM and CDR2 as ANQGSEA. CDR3 length equals 12 residues. V was clipped by 7 bases and J by 6 bases; unmatched bases: 4. The CDR3 region is CSGTSGNVEQYF. For the CDR3, the DNA is TGCAGCGGGACTAGCGGGAACGTCGAGCAGTACTTC.

Note on this clonotype: This could be a read error, since a much larger clone is one nucleotide away. The CDR3 reads CACSPRDSAEAFF. The CDR3 DNA is TGTGCCTGCAGCCCCCGGGACTCTGCTGAAGCTTTCTTT. V usage is TRBV9 and J usage is TRBJ1-1, with D maybe TRBD1 (5 bases). This CDR3 has 13 residues. Germline V lookup: CDR1 SGDLS, CDR2 YYNGEE. The whole variable domain, remainder taken from reference TRBV9 and TRBJ1-1, is DSGVTQTPKHLITATGQRVTLRCSPRSGDLSVYWYQQSLDQGLQFLIQYYNGEERAKGNILERFSAQQFPDLHSELNLSSLELGDSALYFCACSPRDSAEAFFGQGTRLTVV.

Only a few counts were recorded for this clonotype. CDR3 sequence (DNA): TGTGCCAGTAGTGCCGGGACAGGCTATGACGGGACCCAGTACTTC. Translation: CASSAGTGYDGTQYF. The chain recombines TRBV19 with TRBJ2-5, with TRBD1 identical over 8 bases. Trimming at V came to 5 bases and at J to 7 bases, leaving 12 bases not matched to a gene. The germline V gene encodes CDR1 LNHDA and CDR2 SQIVND (reference sequence). The CDR3 runs to 15 residues.

This clonotype was recorded a few times. The genes are TRBV9 and TRBJ2-7, with 8 bases matching TRBD1. The germline V gene has CDR1 SGDLS and CDR2 YYNGEE. V lost 4 bases to trimming and J lost 4 bases; unmatched junction nucleotides: 7. The CDR3 has 14 amino acids. CDR3 bases: TGTGCCAGCAGCATAGGACAGGGAGGATACGAGCAGTACTTC. As protein: CASSIGQGGYEQYF.

This chain joins TRBV13 and TRBJ2-3, with 9 bases fitting TRBD1. This CDR3 region has 15 residues. Losses at the gene ends were 5 bases for V and 2 bases for J; bases not matched to a gene: 5. Per germline, CDR1 PRHDT and CDR2 FYEKMQ (reference sequence). The CDR3 is CASSVDRGYTDTQYF. The CDR3 nucleotides are TGTGCCAGCAGCGTGGACAGGGGATACACAGATACGCAGTATTTT.